The entry below describes one T cell receptor (beta chain). This entry belongs to a study of blood T cell repertoires in COVID-19. About the study: Both acute and convalescent COVID-19 samples were obtained from the United States, Italy and Spain. T cells, B-cell-depleted T cells, or PBMCs supplied cDNA or gDNA.

Original data processing: It was from reference gene primer amplification that nucleated cell counts were estimated. Generated by immunoSEQ multiplex PCR, the TCRdb table keeps only in-frame clones and is missing some. That table gives V, J and clone size, and the DNA gave D and trimming. There are around 76,000 clones in the sample; under 95% occur only once, and about 6.1% lies in the top ten. V shed 4 bases and J 5 bases; nucleotides not matched to a gene: 5. Germline V gives CDR1 SGHRS, CDR2 YFSETQ. This CDR3 contains 16 residues. The receptor comes from a human donor in a cohort sampled during active COVID-19. Sequencing input: peripheral blood. The chain uses TRBV5-1 and TRBJ2-3; 15 nucleotides agree with TRBD2. DNA for the CDR3: TGCGCCAGCAGCGCCGGACTAGCGGGGGGGCTAGATACGCAGTATTTT. Its translation: CASSAGLAGGLDTQYF.